Given below is one T cell receptor beta chain in context. Produced via immunoSEQ multiplex PCR; TCRdb's table is partial and in-frame only. The repertoire has about 83,000 clones, around four fifths of them found once; the top ten carry around 1.5%. The sample is drawn from a study of OX40 agonist ivuxolimab in advanced cancers. V dropped 5 bases and J dropped 4 bases, with 11 bases sitting between them. The CDR3 has 14 residues. Germline CDR1 SGHVS, CDR2 FNYEAQ. Patients had blood sampled at baseline and again on cycle 4 day 1 and cycle 7 day 1. The J gene is TRBJ1-4, the V gene TRBV7-6; a possible D gene is TRBD1 (6 bases). The material sequenced was CD4+ or CD8+ T cells sorted from blood, taken in a trial of the OX40 agonist ivuxolimab. The clonotype was recovered from an adult with an advanced solid tumor such as melanoma, head and neck, liver or kidney cancer. The CDR3 sequence: CASSRGGYNEKLFF. The CDR3, as DNA: TGTGCCAGCAGCCGAGGGGGTTATAATGAAAAACTGTTTTTT. Full variable domain (rest looked up from reference TRBV7-6 and TRBJ1-4): GAGVSQSPRYKVTKRGQDVALRCDPISGHVSLYWYRQALGQGPEFLTYFNYEAQQDKSGLPNDRFSAERPEGSISTLTIQRTEQRDSAMYRCASSRGGYNEKLFFGSGTQLSVL.